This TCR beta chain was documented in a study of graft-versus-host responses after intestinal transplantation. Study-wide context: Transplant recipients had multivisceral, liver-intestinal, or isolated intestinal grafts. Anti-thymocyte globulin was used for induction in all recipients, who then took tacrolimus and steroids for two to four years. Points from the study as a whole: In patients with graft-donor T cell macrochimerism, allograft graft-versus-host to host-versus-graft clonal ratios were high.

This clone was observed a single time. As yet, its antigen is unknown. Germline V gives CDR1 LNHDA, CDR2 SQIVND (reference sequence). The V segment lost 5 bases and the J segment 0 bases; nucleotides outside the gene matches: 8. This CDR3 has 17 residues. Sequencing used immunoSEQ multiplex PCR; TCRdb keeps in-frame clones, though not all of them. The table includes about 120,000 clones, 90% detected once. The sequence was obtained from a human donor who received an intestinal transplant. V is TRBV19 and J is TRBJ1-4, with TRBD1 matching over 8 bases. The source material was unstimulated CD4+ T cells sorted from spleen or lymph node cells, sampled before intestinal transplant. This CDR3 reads CASSRTGSPTTNEKLFF. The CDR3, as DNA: TGTGCCAGTAGTCGGACAGGGAGTCCCACAACTAATGAAAAACTGTTTTTT.